The TCR beta chain under discussion was sequenced for a study of cytomegalovirus exposure and HLA in healthy donors. About this clone: The antigen remains unidentified.

CDR3 size: 15 residues. The germline gives CDR1 SGDLS, CDR2 YYNGEE. V gave up 0 bases and J gave up 2 bases, with 8 bases separating them. Points from the study as a whole: The study designated roughly 160 TCR beta chains cytomegalovirus-associated. HLA allele associations emerged for 16,951 TCR beta sequences in a later analysis, at 0.05 false discovery rate.

The PCR made use of 60 Vbeta and 13 Jbeta primers. Some clones are missing from TCRdb's copy, which holds only in-frame ones; the method was immunoSEQ multiplex PCR. Among roughly 160,000 clones listed, roughly 89% were seen once. This sequence originates from a woman in her twenties or thirties in good health and CMV-seronegative. Sequences were obtained from PBMCs. V and J are TRBV9 and TRBJ2-2, with D maybe TRBD1 (6 bases). The CDR3 DNA reads as TGTGCCAGCAGCGTAGGGACAGACAACACCGGGGAGCTGTTTTTT. Translating gives CASSVGTDNTGELFF.